The 17 T cell receptor beta chains reported below all come from one sample, sequenced in a study of blood T cell repertoires in COVID-19. The data were produced by immunoSEQ multiplex PCR, yet TCRdb's version contains in-frame clones alone and is incomplete. Here the sample spans 400,000 or so clones, around 90% being singletons. Material: PBMCs or T cells enriched from blood (not recorded which). Every receptor here comes from a young man who had recovered from COVID-19.

The chain combines TRBV6-5 with TRBJ1-5; no reliable D call. CDR1 MNHEY and CDR2 SVGAGI come from the germline V gene. The V and J ends lost 8 bases and 5 bases respectively, with 13 bases between them. The CDR3 has 13 amino acids. The CDR3 loop is CASHYPADQPQHF. The CDR3 nucleotides are TGTGCCAGCCACTACCCGGCGGATCAGCCCCAGCATTTT.

The CDR3 reads CASSDTLTDTQYF. Here the CDR3 DNA reads TGTGCCAGCAGTGACACTCTCACAGATACGCAGTATTTT. This chain links TRBV2 with TRBJ2-3; D remains unclear. Germline CDR1 and CDR2: SNHLY and FYNNEI. The CDR3 consists of 13 residues. V was clipped by 3 bases and J by 2 bases, with 6 bases between them.

The CDR3 region is CAISESGLADTDTQYF. CDR3 in DNA: TGTGCCATCAGTGAGTCGGGGCTAGCGGACACAGATACGCAGTATTTT. The rearrangement links TRBV10-3 to TRBJ2-3, with 7 bases matching TRBD2. Germline assignment: CDR1 ENHRY and CDR2 SYGVKD. There are 16 residues in the CDR3. V lost 0 bases and J lost 2; bases outside the gene matches: 5.

The chain combines TRBV4-1 with TRBJ2-1; 8 bases fit TRBD2. V was pared by 3 bases and J by 10 bases, with 2 bases of the junction left unmatched. The CDR3 has 12 amino acids. In germline, CDR1 is MGHRA, CDR2 YSYEKL. The CDR3 loop reads CASSQAGGEQFF. The CDR3 coding sequence is TGCGCCAGCAGCCAGGCGGGGGGAGAGCAGTTCTTC.

The chain carries TRBV5-1 and TRBJ2-1; D perhaps matches TRBD1 (5 bases). With 0 bases removed from V and 7 bases from J, the gap between germline ends came to 11 bases. Per the germline V gene, CDR1 is SGHRS and CDR2 is YFSETQ. CDR3 length equals 14 residues. CDR3: CASSLEGALNEQFF. The CDR3 DNA reads TGCGCCAGCAGCTTGGAAGGGGCGCTAAATGAGCAGTTCTTC.

The chain is built from TRBV15 and TRBJ2-6; D not certain. The CDR3 covers 14 residues. The germline CDR1 and CDR2 sequences are LNHNV and YYDKDF (reference sequence). The ends were cut back, 1 base at V and 18 bases at J, with 19 bases in the middle. DNA of the CDR3: TGTGCCACCAGCAGAGTTAGTAGCTTCGCCTCCCAGACTTTC. It yields the protein CATSRVSSFASQTF.

The rearrangement uses TRBV6-1 and TRBJ2-5, with 9 positions matching TRBD2. The CDR3 sequence is 13 residues long. The V segment lost 4 bases and the J segment 7 bases; nucleotides outside the gene matches: 4. Germline-derived CDR1 and CDR2 are MNHNS and SASEGT. CDR3 nucleotide sequence: TGTGCCAGCAGTGTAGCGGGGGCGCCGACCCAGTACTTC. This encodes CASSVAGAPTQYF.

Written as DNA, the CDR3 is TGTGCCAGTGAAGGGACAGGGGGCACAGATACGCAGTATTTT. This sequence encodes CASEGTGGTDTQYF. This chain uses TRBV19 with TRBJ2-3, with TRBD1 identical over 10 bases. The CDR3 loop spans 14 amino acids. The V gene end was trimmed by 8 bases and the J gene end by 1 base; junction bases not matched to a gene: 3. The germline V gene encodes CDR1 LNHDA and CDR2 SQIVND (reference sequence).

This chain joins TRBV19 and TRBJ2-7; 8 bases map to TRBD2. CDR3 size: 13 residues. Germline CDR1 LNHDA, CDR2 SQIVND (reference sequence). V lost 10 bases, J lost 2 bases, and 7 bases stayed unmatched. The CDR3 sequence: CANPGGETYEQYF. The CDR3 nucleotides are TGTGCCAATCCCGGGGGGGAAACCTACGAGCAGTACTTC.

This chain connects TRBV28 to TRBJ2-1; no clear D. V gave up 2 bases and J gave up 7 bases, with 12 bases separating them. From germline, CDR1 is MDHEN and CDR2 SYDVKM. The CDR3 contains 14 residues. The CDR3 nucleotides read TGTGCCAGCAGTTTAAGCGTCCTGGGTAATGAGCAGTTCTTC. This encodes CASSLSVLGNEQFF.

In its sample, this clone was seen once. Given a much more abundant clone one base away, this may be a read error. V usage is TRBV5-4 and J usage is TRBJ1-1, with D possibly TRBD1 on 6 matching bases. Trimming removed 4 bases from V and 1 base from J, with 8 bases in between. Germline V gene lookup returns CDR1 SGHNT and CDR2 YYREEE (reference sequence). The CDR3 extends over 13 amino acids. CDR3 in amino acids: CASSQQGNTEAFF. The CDR3 DNA reads TGTGCCAGCAGCCAACAGGGGAACACTGAAGCTTTCTTT.

The rearrangement joins TRBV19 to TRBJ1-2, with D tentatively TRBD1 (6 bases). Looked up from germline, CDR1 is LNHDA and CDR2 is SQIVND (reference sequence). With 7 bases removed from V and 2 bases from J, the gap between germline ends came to 11 bases. The CDR3 length is 13 residues. CDR3 protein: CASKGHKNYGYTF. DNA of the CDR3: TGTGCCAGTAAGGGACATAAAAACTATGGCTACACCTTC.

The genes are TRBV23-1 and TRBJ2-3, with 7 bases aligning to TRBD2. TRBV23-1 is identified as an open reading frame with a role that is uncertain. Trimming at V came to 0 bases and at J to 0 bases, leaving 15 bases not matched to a gene. This CDR3 has 20 residues. DNA of the CDR3: TGCGCCAGCAGTCAATCTGGGGCCAGCGGGGAGGCAACTAGCACAGATACGCAGTATTTT. Its translation: CASSQSGASGEATSTDTQYF.

CDR3 amino acids: CASSQGIPRVIREETQYF. DNA for the CDR3: TGTGCCAGCAGCCAAGGGATCCCCAGGGTCATACGGGAGGAGACCCAGTACTTC. V is TRBV14 and J is TRBJ2-5, with a possible D match to TRBD2 (6 bases). This CDR3 contains 18 residues. Germline lookup yields CDR1 SGHDN and CDR2 FVKESK. The germline V and J ends were trimmed by 1 base and 5 bases, with 23 bases remaining between them. The full variable domain, with the rest looked up from reference TRBV14 and TRBJ2-5, is EAGVTQFPSHSVIEKGQTVTLRCDPISGHDNLYWYRRVMGKEIKFLLHFVKESKQDESGMPNNRFLAERTGGTYSTLKVQPAELEDSGVYFCASSQGIPRVIREETQYFGPGTRLLVL.

The chain combines TRBV19 with TRBJ1-5, with TRBD1 as a possible D gene (6 bases). This CDR3 comprises 16 residues. The germline V and J ends were trimmed by 3 bases and 3 bases, with 15 bases remaining between them. Germline loops: CDR1 LNHDA, CDR2 SQIVND (reference sequence). The DNA of the CDR3 is TGTGCCAGTAGTATCCCCGGGGGGGGCAACAATCAGCCCCAGCATTTT. Its protein is CASSIPGGGNNQPQHF.

The chain uses TRBV14 and TRBJ1-1; 9 nucleotides agree with TRBD1. J lost 3 bases, V lost 4 bases, and 6 bases had no gene match. Germline V gene sequence: CDR1 SGHDN, CDR2 FVKESK. The CDR3 covers 15 residues. CDR3 nucleotides: TGTGCCAGCAGCCGAATCGACAGGGGGGACACTGAAGCTTTCTTT. Amino acid sequence: CASSRIDRGDTEAFF.

The chain combines TRBV3-1 (or the pseudogene TRBV3-2) with TRBJ1-6; D unresolved. CDR1 is LGHDT, CDR2 YNNKEL, per germline (reference sequence). The CDR3 runs to 15 residues. The V gene lost 1 base and the J gene lost 3 bases, with 7 bases spanning the gap. The CDR3 loop reads CASSQAENYNSPLHF. Written as DNA, the CDR3 is TGTGCCAGCAGCCAAGCTGAGAACTATAATTCACCCCTCCACTTT.